The 12 T cell receptor beta chains presented below share a single source sample, sequenced in a study of naive and memory T cell subsets. Whole-study findings and limits: Especially in CD8 cells, naive repertoires contained a few larger clonotypes, possibly CD45RA-re-expressing memory cells.

Their target antigens are unknown. The beta constant-region primer was an equimolar mix of two oligonucleotides covering TRBC1 and TRBC2. The ligated cDNA underwent four PCR rounds using SP2 and nested alpha and beta constant-region primers. TCRdb reprocessed the UMI-ligation and nested PCR reads via MiXCR and lists one record per CDR3 protein. Here the sample spans about 150,000 distinct CDR3 sequences, approximately 24% being singletons. The source material was naive CD4+ T cells from blood. The receptors derive from a human donor in good health.

In this sample, this clonotype turned up many times. This sequence joins TRBV29-1 and TRBJ2-7, with TRBD2 matching 13 bases. Germline V gives CDR1 SQVTM, CDR2 ANQGSEA. The CDR3 has 15 amino acids. V lost 8 bases to trimming and J lost 2 bases; unmatched junction nucleotides: 9. The CDR3 protein is CSILTGTSGTYEQYF. In DNA form, the CDR3 reads TGCAGCATATTAACCGGGACTAGCGGGACCTACGAGCAGTACTTC.

This clonotype was seen at least ten times. The chain has TRBV24-1 and TRBJ2-1; 7 bases are shared with TRBD1. V was clipped by 6 bases and J by 0 bases; unmatched bases: 16. The CDR3 loop spans 19 amino acids. Germline CDR1 reads KGHDR; CDR2 reads SFDVKD. DNA of the CDR3: TGTGCCACCAGTCCTCCGGGACAGTTAAGTATAAGCTCCTACAATGAGCAGTTCTTC. Its translation is CATSPPGQLSISSYNEQFF.

This clonotype was counted a few times. The V gene is TRBV28, the J gene TRBJ2-7; 7 bases are a match to TRBD1. The CDR3 is 14 residues long. The germline V gene has CDR1 MDHEN and CDR2 SYDVKM. The V segment lost 6 bases and the J segment 2 bases; nucleotides outside the gene matches: 7. The CDR3 DNA reads TGTGCCAGCAGCCCGCTCGGGACAGCCTACGAGCAGTACTTC. Protein product: CASSPLGTAYEQYF.

This clonotype was seen a few times. The chain couples TRBV7-9 to TRBJ2-7; 10 nucleotides line up with TRBD2. Germline CDR1 reads SEHNR; CDR2 reads FQNEAQ (reference sequence). The CDR3 sequence is 15 residues long. V was clipped by 3 bases and J by 0 bases; unmatched bases: 2. The CDR3 sequence: CASSFPSGSSYEQYF. The DNA of the CDR3 is TGTGCCAGCAGCTTTCCTAGCGGGAGCTCCTACGAGCAGTACTTC.

The chain employs TRBV10-3 and TRBJ2-3, with TRBD1 matching over 9 bases. This CDR3 is 15 amino acids long. V shed 4 bases, J shed 2 bases, and the junction held 4 bases outside the gene matches. Germline lookup yields CDR1 ENHRY and CDR2 SYGVKD. This CDR3 reads CAISARQGVTDTQYF. For the CDR3, the DNA is TGTGCCATCAGTGCCCGACAGGGGGTCACAGATACGCAGTATTTT.

This rearrangement joins TRBV7-9 to TRBJ1-4, with D tentatively TRBD1 (5 bases). Germline V gene data show CDR1 as SEHNR and CDR2 as FQNEAQ (reference sequence). Trimming took 5 bases from V and 5 from J, leaving 12 bases between them. The length of the CDR3 is 14 residues. For the CDR3, the DNA is TGTGCCAGCAGCCAGACAGAGGGAAATGAAAAACTGTTTTTT. This encodes CASSQTEGNEKLFF.

This clonotype occurred a few times. The V gene is TRBV18, the J gene TRBJ1-2; 7 bases fit TRBD1. The CDR3 length is 18 residues. Germline V gene lookup returns CDR1 KGHSH and CDR2 LQKENI. Germline trimming cut 3 bases from V and 0 bases from J; bases unmatched to any gene: 13. The CDR3 region has the DNA TGTGCCAGCTCACCGGTCCAAGGGGGCGCAGGATCTAACTATGGCTACACCTTC. It codes for CASSPVQGGAGSNYGYTF. Together with reference TRBV18 and TRBJ1-2, the CDR3 gives the full variable domain: NAGVMQNPRHLVRRRGQEARLRCSPMKGHSHVYWYRQLPEEGLKFMVYLQKENIIDESGMPKERFSAEFPKEGPSILRIQQVVRGDSAAYFCASSPVQGGAGSNYGYTFGSGTRLTVV.

This rearrangement joins TRBV29-1 to TRBJ1-5; D may be TRBD1 (5 bases). V was cut by 4 bases and J by 5 bases, with 12 bases left in between. This CDR3 contains 13 residues. Germline assignment: CDR1 SQVTM and CDR2 ANQGSEA. The CDR3, as DNA: TGCAGCGTTGCATTTTGGGGGGATCAGCCCCAGCATTTT. It is translated as CSVAFWGDQPQHF.

The rearrangement links TRBV3-1 to TRBJ2-2, with D tentatively TRBD2 (7 bases). The CDR3 extends over 17 amino acids. Deletions cut 6 bases from V and 2 bases from J, with 19 bases between. CDR1 LGHDT and CDR2 YNNKEL come from the germline V gene (reference sequence). CDR3 residues: CASRLMDRAGNTGELFF. The CDR3 region has the DNA TGTGCCAGCAGACTTATGGACAGAGCGGGAAACACCGGGGAGCTGTTTTTT.

This clonotype has only a few counts. CDR3 sequence reads: CASRFGQGGNQPQHF. CDR3 DNA sequence: TGTGCCAGCAGATTTGGACAGGGCGGGAATCAGCCCCAGCATTTT. This sequence joins TRBV6-1 and TRBJ1-5; 8 bases map to TRBD1. Germline V gene sequence: CDR1 MNHNS, CDR2 SASEGT. The CDR3 totals 15 residues. The junction had 8 bases not matched to a gene; V was cut back by 6 bases and J by 4 bases.

The chain links TRBV2 to TRBJ2-1, with D possibly being TRBD2 (5 bases). Trimming cost V 3 bases and J 0 bases, with 15 bases left between them. The CDR3 runs 17 residues. The V gene's germline CDR1 is SNHLY and CDR2 FYNNEI. The CDR3, as DNA: TGTGCCAGCAGTGATGCCCCCCCGGGGAGCTCCTACAATGAGCAGTTCTTC. Its protein is CASSDAPPGSSYNEQFF.

This clonotype has a handful of counts. The genes are TRBV5-1 and TRBJ1-4, with a tentative D call TRBD1 (6 bases). V was shortened by 4 bases and J by 2 bases, with 15 bases between the two germline ends. Germline V gene lookup returns CDR1 SGHRS and CDR2 YFSETQ. This CDR3 is 16 amino acids long. The chain's CDR3 is CASSPDSRRTNEKLFF. As DNA, the CDR3 is TGCGCCAGCAGCCCGGACAGTCGGCGTACTAATGAAAAACTGTTTTTT.